A single sample is the source of the 8 T cell receptor beta chains below, sequenced in a study of T cells in Graves' hyperthyroidism and ophthalmopathy (dated by TCRdb to between 2018 and 2021). Libraries came from multiplex PCR. The run used an Illumina HiSeq 2000. Amplification of TCR beta CDR3 regions was carried out from RNA transcripts. A first-round RT-PCR of the TCR CDR3 used the HTBI primer set with the Qiagen OneStep RT-PCR kit. The public reads were run again by TCRdb, first through fastp at Q25 and then through MiXCR, and only productive beta chains were kept. Rows are unified per CDR3 protein, each entry keeping the most common DNA and genes. The sample data list a few hundred thousand distinct CDR3 sequences, and around 16% of these were observed just once. Clones ranked in the top ten supply 44% of the sample. Source material: blood. The receptors here all came from a man in his forties with Graves' hyperthyroidism.

This clonotype was seen only a few times. At one end, the junction sequence differs from germline, possibly due to a read error. The V gene is TRBV28, the J gene TRBJ2-1; no firm D call. Germline V gives CDR1 MDHEN, CDR2 SYDVKM. This CDR3 has 16 residues. The CDR3 spells CASSPLWASSYNEQSF. For the CDR3, the DNA is TGTGCCAGCAGTCCCCTTTGGGCGAGCTCCTACAATGAGCAGTCCTTC.

This clonotype occurred many times. The CDR3: CASSPRGIMIAEAFF. As DNA, the CDR3 is TGTGCCAGCTCACCACGTGGGATTATGATTGCTGAAGCTTTCTTT. V is TRBV18 and J is TRBJ1-1; D uncertain. This CDR3 is 15 amino acids long. Germline V gives CDR1 KGHSH, CDR2 LQKENI. Trimming pared 1 base from V and 6 bases from J, leaving 15 bases between.

This chain uses TRBV19 with TRBJ2-1, with TRBD2 matching over 10 bases. CDR3 length equals 15 residues. The ends lost 3 bases at V and 4 bases at J; junction bases unmatched: 3. Per germline, CDR1 LNHDA and CDR2 SQIVND (reference sequence). CDR3 sequence reads: CASSIQTSGYNEQFF. CDR3 in DNA: TGTGCCAGTAGTATCCAGACTAGCGGGTACAATGAGCAGTTCTTC.

The table lists this clonotype with many counts. The chain is built from TRBV11-2 and TRBJ2-7; the D gene is possibly TRBD1 (6 bases). Per germline, CDR1 SGHAT and CDR2 FQNNGV. V gave up 5 bases and J gave up 4 bases, with 9 bases separating them. CDR3 size: 12 residues. CDR3 coding DNA: TGTGCCAGCAGCGCACAGGGTTACGAGCAGTACTTC. Protein: CASSAQGYEQYF.

This clonotype was picked up many times. J is TRBJ1-1 and V is TRBV7-3; 10 nucleotides match TRBD1. The CDR3 runs to 13 residues. Germline loops: CDR1 SGHTA, CDR2 FQGTGA. V was clipped by 5 bases and J by 10 bases; unmatched bases: 7. This chain's CDR3 is CASSPGQGVIAFF. DNA of the CDR3: TGTGCCAGCAGCCCTGGACAGGGGGTCATAGCTTTCTTT. Based on the CDR3 plus reference TRBV7-3 and TRBJ1-1, the full variable domain is GAGVSQTPSNKVTEKGKYVELRCDPISGHTALYWYRQSLGQGPEFLIYFQGTGAADDSGLPNDRFFAVRPEGSVSTLKIQRTERGDSAVYLCASSPGQGVIAFFGQGTRLTVV.

In this sample, this clonotype turned up many times. CDR3 amino acids: CASSLGQLGDTQYF. The CDR3 DNA follows: TGTGCCAGCAGCTTGGGACAGCTTGGAGATACGCAGTATTTT. The J gene is TRBJ2-3, the V gene TRBV5-5; the D gene is possibly TRBD1 (5 bases). The CDR3 covers 14 residues. Trimming took 0 bases from V and 5 from J, leaving 10 bases between them. CDR1 is SGHKS, CDR2 YYEKEE, per germline (reference sequence).

The chain couples TRBV24-1 to TRBJ1-4; D is perhaps TRBD1 (6 bases). V lost 2 bases to trimming and J lost 2 bases, with 11 bases between them. Germline V gene sequence: CDR1 KGHDR, CDR2 SFDVKD. This CDR3 region has 16 residues. The CDR3 DNA reads as TGTGCCACCAGTGATTCGACAGGTTCCACTAATGAAAAACTGTTTTTT. Translated, it gives CATSDSTGSTNEKLFF.

This clonotype was counted ten times or more. The chain carries TRBV7-8 and TRBJ2-3; TRBD2 agrees at 7 bases. Per the germline V gene, CDR1 is SGHVS and CDR2 is FQNEAQ. V was clipped by 2 bases and J by 1 base; unmatched bases: 0. The CDR3 length is 14 residues. The chain's CDR3 is CASSLLAGTDTQYF. CDR3 nucleotides: TGTGCCAGCAGCTTACTAGCGGGCACAGATACGCAGTATTTT.